The entry that follows covers one T cell receptor beta chain sequence. The sample is drawn from a study of control samples from healthy donors and cancer patients. The CDR3 consists of 15 residues. Germline V lookup: CDR1 SGHRS, CDR2 YFSETQ. V was trimmed by 4 bases and J by 2 bases, leaving 15 bases between them. Assay: immunoSEQ multiplex PCR; the TCRdb copy retains only in-frame clones and omits some. This sample has tens of thousands of clones, with 85% found just once. Input material: blood. The chain joins TRBV5-1 to TRBJ1-2, with D unclear. This TCR was recovered from a man aged 30-40 years in good health. CDR3 nucleotide sequence: TGCGCCAGCAGCACCGGCGGCGGGGTGAACTATGGCTACACCTTC. It is translated as CASSTGGGVNYGYTF.